The rows below give T cell receptor beta chains drawn from one sample of a study of T cells in Graves' hyperthyroidism and ophthalmopathy. TCRdb analysed the multiplex PCR reads with MiXCR anew, one entry per CDR3 protein. The data show 750,000 to 900,000 distinct CDR3 sequences, roughly 40% seen once. The sample was blood. The source is a man aged 18 to 29 with Graves' hyperthyroidism. CDR3s include the opening cysteine and the closing phenylalanine or tryptophan. The D gene is left open where the match is weak. Some rows have no size entry. The others give once, few or many, or a class for an expanded clone.

>once|TRBD1|TRBV30|TRBJ2-7
CAWSEGQGGEQYF
TGTGCCTGGAGCGAGGGACAGGGGGGCGAGCAGTACTTC
>many|NA|TRBV10-3|TRBJ2-2
CAIRGGTTEAGELFF
TGTGCCATCAGGGGCGGTACCACCGAGGCCGGGGAGCTGTTTTTT
>NA|NA|TRBV28|TRBJ2-2
CAGQQGNTGELFF
TGTGCCGGGCAACAGGGTAACACCGGGGAGCTGTTTTTT
>NA|TRBD1|TRBV20-1|TRBJ1-1
CSAATGAIEAFF
TGCAGTGCTGCTACAGGGGCGATTGAAGCTTTCTTT
>NA|NA|TRBV11-2|TRBJ2-2
CASSQDKGDTGELFF
TGCGCCAGCAGCCAAGATAAGGGCGACACCGGGGAGCTGTTTTTT
>few|NA|TRBV19|TRBJ2-7
CASSIPESYEQYF
TGTGCCAGTAGTATACCGGAATCCTACGAGCAGTACTTC
>NA|NA|TRBV29-1|TRBJ2-1
CSVDRTGYNEQFF
TGCAGCGTTGATCGTACAGGTTACAATGAGCAGTTCTTC
>NA|TRBD1|TRBV24-1|TRBJ1-1
CATSDSWDRVLYF
TGTGCCACCAGTGATTCTTGGGACAGGGTCCTCTATTTT
>NA|NA|TRBV10-3|TRBJ1-5
CAMRGGNNQPQHF
TGTGCCATGCGTGGGGGTAACAATCAGCCCCAGCATTTT
>few|TRBD1|TRBV12-3/TRBV12-4|TRBJ1-2
CASSLAGHTGDYGYTF
TGTGCCAGCAGTTTAGCCGGTCACACAGGGGACTATGGCTACACCTTC
>NA|NA|TRBV2|TRBJ2-3
CASSPGTLTSTDTQYF
TGTGCCAGCAGCCCAGGGACACTAACGAGCACAGATACGCAGTATTTT